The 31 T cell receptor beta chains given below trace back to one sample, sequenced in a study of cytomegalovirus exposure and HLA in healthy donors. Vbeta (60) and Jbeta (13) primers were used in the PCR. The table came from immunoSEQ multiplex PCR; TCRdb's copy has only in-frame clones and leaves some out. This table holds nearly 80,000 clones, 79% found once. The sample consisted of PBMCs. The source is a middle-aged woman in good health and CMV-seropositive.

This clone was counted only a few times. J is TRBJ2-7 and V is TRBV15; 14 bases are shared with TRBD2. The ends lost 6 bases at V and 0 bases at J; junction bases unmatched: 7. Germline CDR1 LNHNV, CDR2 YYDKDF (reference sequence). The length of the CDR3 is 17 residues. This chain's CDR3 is CATSGGLAGVSSYEQYF. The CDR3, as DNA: TGTGCCACCAGTGGGGGACTAGCGGGGGTAAGCTCCTACGAGCAGTACTTC.

DNA of the CDR3: TGTGCCAGCAGCCGACGAGGAAAATACACTGAAGCTTTCTTT. Amino acids: CASSRRGKYTEAFF. The chain employs TRBV6-1 and TRBJ1-1; D unresolved. The CDR3 is 14 amino acids. Per germline, CDR1 MNHNS and CDR2 SASEGT. The ends were cut back, 6 bases at V and 3 bases at J, with 14 bases in the middle.

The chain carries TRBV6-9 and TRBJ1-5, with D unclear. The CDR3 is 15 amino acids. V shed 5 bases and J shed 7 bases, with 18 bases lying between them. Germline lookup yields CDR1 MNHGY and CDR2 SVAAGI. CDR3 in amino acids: CASSIFKGVGQPQHF. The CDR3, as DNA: TGTGCCAGCAGTATCTTCAAGGGAGTAGGCCAGCCCCAGCATTTT.

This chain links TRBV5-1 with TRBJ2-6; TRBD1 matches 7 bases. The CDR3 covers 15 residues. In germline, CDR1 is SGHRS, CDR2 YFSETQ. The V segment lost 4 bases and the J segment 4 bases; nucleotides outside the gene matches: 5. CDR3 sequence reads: CASSGTGAGANVLTF. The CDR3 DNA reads TGCGCCAGCAGCGGTACAGGGGCGGGGGCCAACGTCCTGACTTTC.

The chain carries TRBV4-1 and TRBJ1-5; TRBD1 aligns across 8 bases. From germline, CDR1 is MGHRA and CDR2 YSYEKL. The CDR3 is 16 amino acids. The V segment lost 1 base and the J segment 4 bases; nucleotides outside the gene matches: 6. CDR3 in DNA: TGCGCCAGCAGCCAAGTCCTCGGACAGGGAAATCAGCCCCAGCATTTT. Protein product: CASSQVLGQGNQPQHF.

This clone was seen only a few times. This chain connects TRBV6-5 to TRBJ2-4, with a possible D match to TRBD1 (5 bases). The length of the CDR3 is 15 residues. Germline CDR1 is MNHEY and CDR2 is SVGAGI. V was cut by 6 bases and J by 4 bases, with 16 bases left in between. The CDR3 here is CASSPGSRGKNIQYF. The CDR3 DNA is TGTGCCAGCAGCCCCGGGTCTAGGGGTAAAAACATTCAGTACTTC.

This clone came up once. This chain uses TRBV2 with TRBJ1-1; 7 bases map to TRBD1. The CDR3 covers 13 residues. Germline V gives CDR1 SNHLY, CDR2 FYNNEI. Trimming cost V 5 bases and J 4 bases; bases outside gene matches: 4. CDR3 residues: CASSRGLGTEAFF. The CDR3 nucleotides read TGTGCCAGCAGTAGGGGGCTGGGCACTGAAGCTTTCTTT.

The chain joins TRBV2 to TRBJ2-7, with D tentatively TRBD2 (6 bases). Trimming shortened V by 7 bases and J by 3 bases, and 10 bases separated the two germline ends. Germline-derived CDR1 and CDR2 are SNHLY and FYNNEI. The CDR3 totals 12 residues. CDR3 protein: CASIGRGYEQYF. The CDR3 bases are TGTGCCAGCATCGGGCGGGGCTACGAGCAGTACTTC.

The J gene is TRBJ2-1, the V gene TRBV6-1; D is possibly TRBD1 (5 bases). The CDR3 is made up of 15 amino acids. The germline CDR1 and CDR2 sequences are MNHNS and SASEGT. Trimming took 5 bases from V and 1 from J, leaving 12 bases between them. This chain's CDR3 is CASSNDRGSYNEQFF. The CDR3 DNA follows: TGTGCCAGCAGTAATGACAGAGGATCCTACAATGAGCAGTTCTTC.

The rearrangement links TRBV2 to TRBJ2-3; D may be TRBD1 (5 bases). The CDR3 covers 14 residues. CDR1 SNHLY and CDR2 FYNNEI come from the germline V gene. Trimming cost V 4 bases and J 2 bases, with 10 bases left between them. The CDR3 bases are TGTGCCAGCAGTGGGCAGGGCCTCACAGATACGCAGTATTTT. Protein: CASSGQGLTDTQYF.

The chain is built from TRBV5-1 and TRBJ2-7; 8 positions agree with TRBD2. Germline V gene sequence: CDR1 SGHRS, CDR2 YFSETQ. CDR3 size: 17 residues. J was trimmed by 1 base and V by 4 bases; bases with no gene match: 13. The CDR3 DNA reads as TGCGCCAGCAGCCGAACGGGAGCGGGAGCCCCATCCTACGAGCAGTACTTC. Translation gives CASSRTGAGAPSYEQYF.

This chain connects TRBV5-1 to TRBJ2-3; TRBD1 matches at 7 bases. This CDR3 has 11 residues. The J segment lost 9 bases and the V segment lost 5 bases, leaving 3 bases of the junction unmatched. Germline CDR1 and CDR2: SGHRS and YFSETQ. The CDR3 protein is CASRDRTTQYF. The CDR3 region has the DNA TGCGCCAGCAGGGACAGGACGACGCAGTATTTT.

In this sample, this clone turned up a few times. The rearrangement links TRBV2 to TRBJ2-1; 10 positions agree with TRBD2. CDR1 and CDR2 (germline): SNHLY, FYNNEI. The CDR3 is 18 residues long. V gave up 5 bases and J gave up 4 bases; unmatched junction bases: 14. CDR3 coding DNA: TGTGCCAGCAGTCAACAGGGGTTCCTTAGCGGGAGGTACAATGAGCAGTTCTTC. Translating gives CASSQQGFLSGRYNEQFF.

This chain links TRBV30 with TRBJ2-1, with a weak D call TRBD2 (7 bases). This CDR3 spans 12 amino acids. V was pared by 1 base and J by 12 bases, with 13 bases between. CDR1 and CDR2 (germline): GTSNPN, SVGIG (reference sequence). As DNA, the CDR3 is TGTGCCTGGAGTGACGGGGGGCCCTTGCAGTTCTTC. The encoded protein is CAWSDGGPLQFF. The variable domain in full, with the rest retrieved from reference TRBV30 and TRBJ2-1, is SQTIHQWPATLVQPVGSPLSLECTVEGTSNPNLYWYRQAAGRGLQLLFYSVGIGQISSEVPQNLSASRPQDRQFILSSKKLLLSDSGFYLCAWSDGGPLQFFGPGTRLTVL.

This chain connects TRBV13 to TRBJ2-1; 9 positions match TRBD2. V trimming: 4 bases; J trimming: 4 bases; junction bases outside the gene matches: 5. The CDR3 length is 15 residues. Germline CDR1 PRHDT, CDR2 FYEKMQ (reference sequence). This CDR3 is CASSSREGGYNEQFF. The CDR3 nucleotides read TGTGCCAGCAGCTCGCGGGAGGGCGGGTACAATGAGCAGTTCTTC.

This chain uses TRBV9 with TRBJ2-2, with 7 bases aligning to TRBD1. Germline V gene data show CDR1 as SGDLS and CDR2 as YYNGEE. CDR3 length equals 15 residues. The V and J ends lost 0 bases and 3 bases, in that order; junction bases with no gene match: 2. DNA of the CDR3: TGTGCCAGCAGCGTAGCAGGGGGAGACACCGGGGAGCTGTTTTTT. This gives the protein CASSVAGGDTGELFF.

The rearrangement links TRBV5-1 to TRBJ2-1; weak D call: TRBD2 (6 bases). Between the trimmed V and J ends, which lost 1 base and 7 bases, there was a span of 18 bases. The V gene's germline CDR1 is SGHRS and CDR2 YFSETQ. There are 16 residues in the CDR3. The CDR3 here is CASSLLAEVRLNEQFF. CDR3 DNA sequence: TGCGCCAGCAGCTTGTTAGCGGAGGTCAGGTTAAATGAGCAGTTCTTC.

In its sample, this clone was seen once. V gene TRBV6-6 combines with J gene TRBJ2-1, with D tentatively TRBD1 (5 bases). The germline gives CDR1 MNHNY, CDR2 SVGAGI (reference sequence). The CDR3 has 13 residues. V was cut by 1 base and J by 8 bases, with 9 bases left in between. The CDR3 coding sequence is TGTGCCAGCAGTTACTTGGGGCCAGATGAGCAGTTCTTC. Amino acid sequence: CASSYLGPDEQFF.

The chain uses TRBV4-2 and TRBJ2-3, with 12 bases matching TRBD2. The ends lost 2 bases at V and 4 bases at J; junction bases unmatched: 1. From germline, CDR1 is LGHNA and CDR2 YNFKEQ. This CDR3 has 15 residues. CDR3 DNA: TGTGCCAGCAGCCAACTAGCGGGGGGGCCAGATACGCAGTATTTT. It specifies CASSQLAGGPDTQYF.

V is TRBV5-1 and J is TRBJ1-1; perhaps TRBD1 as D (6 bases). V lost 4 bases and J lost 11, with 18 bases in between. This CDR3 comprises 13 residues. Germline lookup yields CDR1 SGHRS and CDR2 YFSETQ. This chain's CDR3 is CASSNDRTESAFF. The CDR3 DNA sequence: TGCGCCAGCAGCAACGACAGGACTGAATCGGCTTTCTTT.

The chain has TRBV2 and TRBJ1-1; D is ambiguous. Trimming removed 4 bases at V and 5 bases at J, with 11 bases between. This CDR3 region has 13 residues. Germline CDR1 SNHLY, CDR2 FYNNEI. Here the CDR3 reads CASSVGRLTEAFF. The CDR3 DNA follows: TGTGCCAGCAGTGTTGGGAGGTTAACTGAAGCTTTCTTT.

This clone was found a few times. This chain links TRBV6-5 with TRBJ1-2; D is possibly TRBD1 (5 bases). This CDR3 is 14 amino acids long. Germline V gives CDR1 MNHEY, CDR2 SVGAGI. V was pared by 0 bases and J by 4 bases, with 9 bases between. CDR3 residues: CASSYSQGSYGYTF. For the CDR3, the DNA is TGTGCCAGCAGTTACTCTCAGGGTTCCTATGGCTACACCTTC.

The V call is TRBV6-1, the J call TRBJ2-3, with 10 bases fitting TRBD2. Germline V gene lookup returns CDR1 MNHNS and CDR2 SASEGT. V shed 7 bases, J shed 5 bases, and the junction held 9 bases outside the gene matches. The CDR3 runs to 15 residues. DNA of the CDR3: TGTGCCAGCAACCTGGGGAGCGGGGGGGGAGATACGCAGTATTTT. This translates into CASNLGSGGGDTQYF.

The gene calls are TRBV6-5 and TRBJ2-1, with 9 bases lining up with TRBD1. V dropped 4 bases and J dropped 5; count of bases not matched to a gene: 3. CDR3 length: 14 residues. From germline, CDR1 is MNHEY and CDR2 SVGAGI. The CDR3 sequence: CASSWGTGNNEQFF. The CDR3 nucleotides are TGTGCCAGCAGTTGGGGGACAGGGAACAATGAGCAGTTCTTC.

CDR3 bases: TGCGCCAGCAGCTTGTCTCCTAGCGCCTCAGATACGCAGTATTTT. Its translation: CASSLSPSASDTQYF. The rearrangement joins TRBV5-1 to TRBJ2-3, with D maybe TRBD2 (6 bases). Germline-derived CDR1 and CDR2 are SGHRS and YFSETQ. The CDR3 is 15 residues long. V shed 1 base and J shed 4 bases, with 13 bases lying between them.

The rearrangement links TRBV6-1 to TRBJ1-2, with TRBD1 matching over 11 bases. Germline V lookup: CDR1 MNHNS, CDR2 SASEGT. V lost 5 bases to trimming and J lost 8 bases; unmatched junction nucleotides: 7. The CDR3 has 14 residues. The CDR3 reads CASSNRDRGSGYTF. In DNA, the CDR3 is TGTGCCAGCAGTAACCGGGACAGGGGGTCAGGCTACACCTTC.

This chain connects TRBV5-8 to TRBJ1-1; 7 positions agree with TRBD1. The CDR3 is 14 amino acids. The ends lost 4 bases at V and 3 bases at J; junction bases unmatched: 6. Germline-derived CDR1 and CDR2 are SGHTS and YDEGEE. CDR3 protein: CASSPQTGYTEAFF. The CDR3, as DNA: TGTGCCAGCAGCCCCCAGACAGGGTACACTGAAGCTTTCTTT.

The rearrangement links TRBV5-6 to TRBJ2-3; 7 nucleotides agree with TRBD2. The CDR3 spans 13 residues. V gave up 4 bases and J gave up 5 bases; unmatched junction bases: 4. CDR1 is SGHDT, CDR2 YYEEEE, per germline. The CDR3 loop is CASSPTGGDTQYF. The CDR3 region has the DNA TGTGCCAGCAGCCCGACGGGGGGAGATACGCAGTATTTT.

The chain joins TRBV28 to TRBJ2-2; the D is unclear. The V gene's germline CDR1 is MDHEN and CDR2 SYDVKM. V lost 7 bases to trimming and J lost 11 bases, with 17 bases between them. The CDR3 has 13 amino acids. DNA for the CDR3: TGTGCCAGCACTGGTAGGCCAGGCATAGAGCTGTTTTTT. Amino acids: CASTGRPGIELFF.

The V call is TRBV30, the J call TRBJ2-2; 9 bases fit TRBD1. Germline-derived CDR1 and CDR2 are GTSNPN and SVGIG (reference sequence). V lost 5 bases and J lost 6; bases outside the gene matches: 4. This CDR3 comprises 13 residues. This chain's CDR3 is CAWGDREAGELFF. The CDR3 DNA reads TGTGCCTGGGGGGACAGGGAGGCCGGGGAGCTGTTTTTT.

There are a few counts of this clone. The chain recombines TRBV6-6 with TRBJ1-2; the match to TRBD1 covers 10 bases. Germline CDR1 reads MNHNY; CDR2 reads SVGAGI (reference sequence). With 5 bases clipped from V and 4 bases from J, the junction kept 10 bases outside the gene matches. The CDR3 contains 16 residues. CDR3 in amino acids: CASSRSGDRGLYGYTF. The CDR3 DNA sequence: TGTGCCAGCAGTAGATCCGGGGACAGGGGTCTCTATGGCTACACCTTC.